This TCR beta chain was documented in a study of T cells in Graves' hyperthyroidism and ophthalmopathy. RNA transcripts yielded amplified TCR beta CDR3 regions. TCR CDR3 regions were first amplified by RT-PCR with HTBI primers. TCRdb re-derived calls from the multiplex PCR reads in MiXCR, one entry per CDR3 protein. The sample holds some 800,000 distinct CDR3 sequences; roughly 40% are singletons and the top ten take about 9%. The CDR3 runs 14 residues. V was shortened by 5 bases and J by 5 bases, with 16 bases between the two germline ends. Germline V CDR1 and CDR2: SGHTA, FQGNSA. The genes are TRBV7-2 and TRBJ2-7, with D hard to call. This receptor was identified in a man younger than 30 with Graves' hyperthyroidism. Sequences were obtained from blood. DNA for the CDR3: TGTGCCAGCAGCCGCGGAAAGATACCAGACGAGCAGTACTTC. Protein: CASSRGKIPDEQYF. Combining the CDR3 with reference TRBV7-2 and TRBJ2-7 gives the whole variable domain GAGVSQSPSNKVTEKGKDVELRCDPISGHTALYWYRQSLGQGLEFLIYFQGNSAPDKSGLPSDRFSAERTGGSVSTLTIQRTQQEDSAVYLCASSRGKIPDEQYFGPGTRLTVT.